Listed below are T cell receptor beta chains from one sample, sequenced in a study of human versus mouse CDR3 diversity and MHC coevolution. The table came from immunoSEQ multiplex PCR; TCRdb's copy has only in-frame clones and leaves some out. Of 45,000 to 75,000 clones listed, 94% are singletons. What was sequenced was naive CD4+ T cells from blood. These receptors came from a person between 55 and 70 years old in good health. Both conserved end residues are part of each CDR3. A D gene is named only where the DNA matches it firmly. Only some rows state a clone size, as once, few, many or a class for expanded clones.

TRBV18	TRBD1	.	TRBJ2-3	TGTGCCAGCTCGCAGGGGGCGAGCACAGATACGCAGTATTTT	CASSQGASTDTQYF
TRBV5-6	TRBD1	.	TRBJ2-1	TGTGCCAGCAGCTTAGCAGGGGGTTCAAATGAGCAGTTCTTC	CASSLAGGSNEQFF
TRBV6-5	.	.	TRBJ1-1	TGTGCCAGCAGTTACTTATCTCGTGGACAGACTGAAGCTTTCTTT	CASSYLSRGQTEAFF
TRBV11-2	.	.	TRBJ2-7	TGTGCCAGCAGCCTACTAGACGAGCAGTACTTC	CASSLLDEQYF
TRBV7-9	TRBD1	.	TRBJ2-3	TGTGCCAGCAGCTTAGGCACAGGGGCAGATACGCAGTATTTT	CASSLGTGADTQYF
TRBV10-3	TRBD1	.	TRBJ2-6	TGTGCCAGCTCAGGAAGACAGGGGCGGGTCTCTGGGGCCAACGTCCTGACTTTC	CASSGRQGRVSGANVLTF
TRBV11-2	.	.	TRBJ1-1	TGTGCCAGCAGCCCGAGGTGGGGGGGCAGAGGAACTGAAGCTTTCTTT	CASSPRWGGRGTEAFF
TRBV5-1	TRBD2	.	TRBJ2-1	TGCGCCAGCAAACTAGCGGGAGGGGGACATGAGCAGTTCTTC	CASKLAGGGHEQFF
TRBV30	TRBD1	.	TRBJ2-2	TGTGCCTGGCCCTGCAGACCCCAGGGGGCTTTACACCGGGGAGCTGTTTTT	CAWPCRPQGALHRGAVF
TRBV5-4	TRBD2	.	TRBJ2-5	TGTGCCAGCAGCGCCCTAGCGGGAGTTGGTGAGACCCAGTACTTC	CASSALAGVGETQYF
TRBV6-1	.	.	TRBJ1-2	TGTGCCAGCGTGAACTCCTACGGGGGAGTCGGCTACACCTTC	CASVNSYGGVGYTF
TRBV7-3	TRBD2	.	TRBJ2-2	TGTGCCAGCAGCTTTCGGACTAGCGGGGCGAACACCGGGGAGCTGTTTTTT	CASSFRTSGANTGELFF
TRBV11-3	TRBD1	.	TRBJ2-3	TGTGCCAGCAGCCAATTAAGGGACAGGGCGGCAGATACGCAGTATTTT	CASSQLRDRAADTQYF
TRBV19	.	.	TRBJ2-3	TGTGCCAGTAGCCTTAGACGTCCAGCCCGGGTGGGAGAAGATACGCAGTATTTT	CASSLRRPARVGEDTQYF
TRBV19	TRBD1	.	TRBJ2-7	TGTGCCAGTAGTCTCCGGACAGGCCAAGTCGGGCAATACGAGCAGTACTTC	CASSLRTGQVGQYEQYF
TRBV9	.	once	TRBJ2-3	TGTGCCAGCAGCGCCGCGGGACGGGCAACAGATACGCAGTATTTT	CASSAAGRATDTQYF
TRBV6-1	TRBD1	.	TRBJ1-4	TGTGCCAGCAGTGAATCCTCCAACAGGGGGATCGGAAAACTGTTTTTT	CASSESSNRGIGKLFF
TRBV13	TRBD1	.	TRBJ1-4	TGTGCCAGCAGCTCCGCAACTGGACAGGGGGCAGGTAATGAAAAACTGTTTTTT	CASSSATGQGAGNEKLFF
TRBV5-1	TRBD2	.	TRBJ2-2	TGCGCCAGCAGCTGGACTAGCGGGAACACCGGGGAGCTGTTTTTT	CASSWTSGNTGELFF
TRBV27	.	.	TRBJ2-3	TGTGCCAGCAGTCGCAAGTGGGCGGGATGGGGCACAGATACGCAGTATTTT	CASSRKWAGWGTDTQYF
TRBV21-1	.	.	TRBJ2-7	TGTGCCAGCAGTACGGAACCCGGGTTGAGGGAGCAGTACTTC	CASSTEPGLREQYF
TRBV10-1	.	few	TRBJ2-7	TGCGCCAGCAGTGAAACCGGCGGGGTTGGGGAGCAGTACTTC	CASSETGGVGEQYF
TRBV28	TRBD1	.	TRBJ1-4	TGTGCCAGCAGCCTGACAGGGGGTAATGAAAAACTGTTTTTT	CASSLTGGNEKLFF
TRBV6-5	.	.	TRBJ1-2	TGTGCCAGCAGTTATGAGTCCCAGGGAAGGAATGGCTACACCTTC	CASSYESQGRNGYTF